This T cell receptor (beta chain) is from a study of blood T cell repertoires in COVID-19 (dated by TCRdb to between 2020 and 2021). The study in broad terms: The collaborator samples originated in the United States, Italy and Spain and spanned the acute and convalescent phases of COVID-19. The prospective study material was composed of cDNA or gDNA derived from T cells, B-cell-depleted T cells, or PBMCs. The dataset comprised deeply sampled blood TCRbeta repertoires from subjects exposed to, actively infected with, or recovered from COVID-19. A freely available public database, intended as a resource for researchers studying the immune response to SARS-CoV-2, is where the repertoires were released. The samples were drawn from two sources: the first 160 participants of the ongoing ImmuneRACE study, and 1,000 to 1,500 subjects contributed by 6 global collaborators. A de-identified subject ID, COVID-19 status, age in years and sex were almost always included in the sample metadata. Where available, HLA class I and class II types were taken from metadata supplied by the sample provider and were not determined by assay-based typing.

What the work shows at the level of the full study, not this receptor alone: The amount of clinical and demographic metadata varied by source and participant and was provided uncurated.

Participants in the prospective study were aged roughly 18 to 100 years, lived in 20 to 30 United States geographic areas, and enrolled through a virtual design. Cohort assignment in the prospective study relied on participant-reported clinical history from a screening survey and a study questionnaire. Exposed participants had been in contact with someone with a PCR-confirmed or clinician-diagnosed COVID-19 case within 2 weeks of study entry. Mobile phlebotomists in the prospective study collected whole blood, serum and a nasopharyngeal or oropharyngeal swab from every participant. Over a 2-month period, participants in the prospective study had the option of providing additional blood draws and questionnaires. Prospective study blood samples were shipped either frozen or at room temperature before DNA extraction. V is cut back by 0 bases and J by 6 bases, with 8 bases in the junction unmatched. The CDR3, cysteine through phenylalanine, is 15 amino acids long. Here the CDR3 DNA is all that survives: 45 bases in frame from base 1. CDR1 and CDR2 were assigned from the germline V gene as SGHRS and YFSETQ.

On this clone itself: Its specific antigen is unknown. No qualities accompany the bases; no much larger clone lies one base away.

The immunoSEQ Assay, a bias-controlled multiplex PCR, was used to amplify TCRbeta CDR3 regions from genomic DNA. The published analysis was carried out like this. Nucleated cell counts per sample were estimated from amplification of reference gene primers within the assay. To quantify the absolute abundance of each unique TCRbeta CDR3 rearrangement, sequence reads were collapsed and filtered. For each sample, productive Simpson clonality was calculated as the square root of Simpson's diversity index across productive rearrangements. The clones in this table, taken by TCRdb from immuneACCESS, are in-frame only. Not every clone is retained; where verified, under half of the shortfall comes from an unresolved V gene, and the cause of the rest is unknown. V and J calls and clone size are as listed in that table; D and trimming were resolved from the DNA. A total of about 180,000 clones appear in this sample, 80% of them only once. The leading ten clones occupy 13% to 15% of the sample.

The chain was built from TRBV5-1 and TRBJ2-7, and 8 junctional nucleotides match TRBD1. Sequenced material: PBMCs or T cells enriched from blood (not recorded which). This clonotype originated in a man aged 60 to 69 who had been exposed to COVID-19. The sequence in DNA is TGCGCCAGCAGCTTGGCCGGACAGGGTATTGGCGAGCAGTACTTC. It specifies CASSLAGQGIGEQYF.